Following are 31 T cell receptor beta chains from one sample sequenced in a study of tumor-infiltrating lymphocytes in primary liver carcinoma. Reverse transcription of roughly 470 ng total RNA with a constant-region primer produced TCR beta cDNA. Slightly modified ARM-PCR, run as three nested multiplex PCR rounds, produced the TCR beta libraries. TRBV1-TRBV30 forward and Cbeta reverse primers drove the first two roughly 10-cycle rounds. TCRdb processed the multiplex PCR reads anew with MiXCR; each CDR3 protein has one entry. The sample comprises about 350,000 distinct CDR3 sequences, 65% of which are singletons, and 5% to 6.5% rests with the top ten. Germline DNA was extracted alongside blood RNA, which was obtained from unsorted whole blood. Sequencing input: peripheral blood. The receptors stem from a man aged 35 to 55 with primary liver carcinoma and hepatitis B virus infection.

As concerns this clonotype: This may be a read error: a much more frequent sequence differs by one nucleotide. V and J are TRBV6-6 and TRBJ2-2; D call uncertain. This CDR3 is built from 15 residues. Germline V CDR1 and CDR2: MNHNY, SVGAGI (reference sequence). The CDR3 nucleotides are TGTGTCAGCAGTTACACGGGCCCCGACACCGGGGAGCTGTTTTTT. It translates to CVSSYTGPDTGELFF.

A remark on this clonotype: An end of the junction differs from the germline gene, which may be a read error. The DNA for the CDR3 is TGTGCCAGCAATGACAAGGACCCTAACACTGGAGCTATCTTT. It is translated as CASNDKDPNTGAIF. J is TRBJ1-1 and V is TRBV12-3 or TRBV12-4; no clear D gene. The CDR3 has 14 amino acids.

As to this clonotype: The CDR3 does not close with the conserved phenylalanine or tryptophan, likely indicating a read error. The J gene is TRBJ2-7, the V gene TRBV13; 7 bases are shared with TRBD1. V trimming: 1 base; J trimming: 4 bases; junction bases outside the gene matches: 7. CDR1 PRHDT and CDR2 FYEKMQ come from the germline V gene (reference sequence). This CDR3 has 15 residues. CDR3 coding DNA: TGTGCCAGCAGCTTAGAACAGGGGATGAGGTACGAGCAGTACTTA. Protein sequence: CASSLEQGMRYEQYL.

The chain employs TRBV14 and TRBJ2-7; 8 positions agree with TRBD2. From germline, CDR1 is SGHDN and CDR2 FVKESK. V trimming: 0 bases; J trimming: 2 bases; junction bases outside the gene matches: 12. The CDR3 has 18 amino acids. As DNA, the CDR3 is TGTGCCAGCAGCCAAGAAGTTAGCGGGATTCTAAACCCCTACGAGCAGTACTTC. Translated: CASSQEVSGILNPYEQYF.

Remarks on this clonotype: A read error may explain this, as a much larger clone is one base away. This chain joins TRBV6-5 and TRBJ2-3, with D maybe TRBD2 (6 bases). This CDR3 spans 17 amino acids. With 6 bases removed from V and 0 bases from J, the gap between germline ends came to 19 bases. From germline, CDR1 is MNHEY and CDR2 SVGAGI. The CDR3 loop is CASSREVTSSSTDTQYF. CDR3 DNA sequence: TGTGCCAGCAGCCGCGAAGTCACTAGCTCCAGCACAGATACGCAGTATTTT.

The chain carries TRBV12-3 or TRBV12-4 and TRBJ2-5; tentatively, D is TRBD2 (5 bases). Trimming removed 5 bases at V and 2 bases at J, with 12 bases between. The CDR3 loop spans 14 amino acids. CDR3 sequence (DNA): TGTGCCAGCAGTCATGGACTGTTACAAGAGACCCAGTACTTC. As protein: CASSHGLLQETQYF.

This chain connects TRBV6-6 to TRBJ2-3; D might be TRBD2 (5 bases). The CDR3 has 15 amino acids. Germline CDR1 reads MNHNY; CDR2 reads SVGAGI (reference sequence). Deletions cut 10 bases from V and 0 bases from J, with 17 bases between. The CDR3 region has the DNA TGTGCCAATAGTAATTCGGGAAAAAGCACAGATACGCAGTATTTT. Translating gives CANSNSGKSTDTQYF.

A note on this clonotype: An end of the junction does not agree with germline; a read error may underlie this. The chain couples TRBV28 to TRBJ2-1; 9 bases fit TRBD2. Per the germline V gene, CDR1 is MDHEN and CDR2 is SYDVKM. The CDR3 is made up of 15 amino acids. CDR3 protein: CASAPASGIYNEQFF. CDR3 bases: TGTGCCAGCGCCCCTGCTAGCGGGATCTACAATGAACAGTTCTTC. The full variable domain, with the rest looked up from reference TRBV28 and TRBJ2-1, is DVKVTQSSRYLVKRTGEKVFLECVQDMDHENMFWYRQDPGLGLRLIYFSYDVKMKEKGDIPEGYSVSREKKERFSLILESASTNQTSMYLCASAPASGIYNEQFFGPGTRLTVL.

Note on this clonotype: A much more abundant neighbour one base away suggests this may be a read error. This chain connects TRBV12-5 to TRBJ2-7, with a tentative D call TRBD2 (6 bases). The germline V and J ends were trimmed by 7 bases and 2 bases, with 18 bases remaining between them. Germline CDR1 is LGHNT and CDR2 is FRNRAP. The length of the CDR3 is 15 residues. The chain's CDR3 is CASAIRSGPTYEQYF. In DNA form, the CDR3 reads TGTGCTAGTGCCATCAGAAGCGGGCCCACCTACGAGCAGTACTTC. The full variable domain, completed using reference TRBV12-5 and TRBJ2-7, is DARVTQTPRHKVTEMGQEVTMRCQPILGHNTVFWYRQTMMQGLELLAYFRNRAPLDDSGMPKDRFSAEMPDATLATLKIQPSEPRDSAVYFCASAIRSGPTYEQYFGPGTRLTVT.

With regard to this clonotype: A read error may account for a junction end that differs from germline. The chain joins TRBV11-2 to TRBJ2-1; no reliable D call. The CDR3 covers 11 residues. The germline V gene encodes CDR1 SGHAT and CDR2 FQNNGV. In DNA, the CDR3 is TGTGCCAGCACCACGAACAATGGGCAGTTCTTC. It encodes CASTTNNGQFF.

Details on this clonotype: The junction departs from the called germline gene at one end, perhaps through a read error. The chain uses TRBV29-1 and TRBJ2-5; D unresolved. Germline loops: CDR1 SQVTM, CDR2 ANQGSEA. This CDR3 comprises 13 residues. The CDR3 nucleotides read TGCAGCGATGAAAACAGCCCCCAAGAGACCCAGTACTTC. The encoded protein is CSDENSPQETQYF.

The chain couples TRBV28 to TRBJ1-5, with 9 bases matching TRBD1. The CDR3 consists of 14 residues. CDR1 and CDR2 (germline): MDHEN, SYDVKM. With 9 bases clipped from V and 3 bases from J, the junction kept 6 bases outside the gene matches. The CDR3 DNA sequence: TGTGCCAGTTCCAGGACAGGGGTCAATCAGCCCCAGCATTTT. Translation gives CASSRTGVNQPQHF.

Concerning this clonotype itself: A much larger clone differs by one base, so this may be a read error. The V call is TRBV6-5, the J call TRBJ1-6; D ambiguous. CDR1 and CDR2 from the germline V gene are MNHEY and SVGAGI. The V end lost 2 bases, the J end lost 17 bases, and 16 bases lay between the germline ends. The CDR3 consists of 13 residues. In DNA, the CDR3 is TGTGCCAGCAGTTACACCGCAGGCCAGGCCTTCCACTTT. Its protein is CASSYTAGQAFHF.

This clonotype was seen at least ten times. CDR3 DNA: TGCAGCGTCGGGGGGTCTGAAGCTTTCTTT. The encoded protein is CSVGGSEAFF. The J gene is TRBJ1-1, the V gene TRBV29-1; a weak D match, TRBD1 (5 bases). The CDR3 contains 10 residues. Germline V gene lookup returns CDR1 SQVTM and CDR2 ANQGSEA. Trimming shortened V by 6 bases and J by 6 bases, and 8 bases separated the two germline ends.

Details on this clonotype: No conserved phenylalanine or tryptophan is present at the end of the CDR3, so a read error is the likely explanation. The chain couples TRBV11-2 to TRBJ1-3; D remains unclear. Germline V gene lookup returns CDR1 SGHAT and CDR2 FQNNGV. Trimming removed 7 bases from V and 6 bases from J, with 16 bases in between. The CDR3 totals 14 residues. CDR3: CASTPLCLINTIYL. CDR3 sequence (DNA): TGTGCCAGCACCCCCTTGTGCCTCATAAACACCATATATCTT.

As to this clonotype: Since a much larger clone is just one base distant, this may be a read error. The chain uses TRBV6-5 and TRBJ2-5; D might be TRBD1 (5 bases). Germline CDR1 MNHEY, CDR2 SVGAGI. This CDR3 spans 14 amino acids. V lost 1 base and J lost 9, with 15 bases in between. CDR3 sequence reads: CASSYYDSPEAQYF. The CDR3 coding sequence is TGTGCCAGCAGTTACTACGACAGTCCCGAGGCCCAGTACTTC.

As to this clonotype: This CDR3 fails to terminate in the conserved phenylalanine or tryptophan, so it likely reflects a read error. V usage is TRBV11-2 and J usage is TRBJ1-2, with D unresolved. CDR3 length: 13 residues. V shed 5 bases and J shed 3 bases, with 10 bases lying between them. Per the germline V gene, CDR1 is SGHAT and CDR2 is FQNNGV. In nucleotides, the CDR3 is TGTGCCAGCAGCCACAAGCTAGACTATGGCTACACCGTC. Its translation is CASSHKLDYGYTV.

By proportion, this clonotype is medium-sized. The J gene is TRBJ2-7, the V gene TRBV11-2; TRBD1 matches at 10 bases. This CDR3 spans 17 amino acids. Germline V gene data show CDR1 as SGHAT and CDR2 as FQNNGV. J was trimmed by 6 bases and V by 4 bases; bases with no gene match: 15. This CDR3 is CASSSLGTGVLLREQYF. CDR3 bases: TGTGCCAGCAGCTCCCTTGGGACAGGGGTGCTTCTACGCGAGCAGTACTTC.

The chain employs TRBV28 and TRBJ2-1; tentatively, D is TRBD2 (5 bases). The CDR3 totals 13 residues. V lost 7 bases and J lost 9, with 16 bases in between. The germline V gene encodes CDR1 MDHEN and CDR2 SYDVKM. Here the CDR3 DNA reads TGTGCCAGCACCTCCCCCTTGGGGAGTGAGCAGTTCTTC. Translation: CASTSPLGSEQFF.

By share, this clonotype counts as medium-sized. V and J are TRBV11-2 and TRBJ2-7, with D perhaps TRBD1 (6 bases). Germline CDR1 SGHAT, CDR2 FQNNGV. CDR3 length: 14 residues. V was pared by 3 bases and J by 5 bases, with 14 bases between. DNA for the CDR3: TGTGCCAGCAGCTTTACACTCACAGGGAACGAGCAGTACTTC. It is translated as CASSFTLTGNEQYF.

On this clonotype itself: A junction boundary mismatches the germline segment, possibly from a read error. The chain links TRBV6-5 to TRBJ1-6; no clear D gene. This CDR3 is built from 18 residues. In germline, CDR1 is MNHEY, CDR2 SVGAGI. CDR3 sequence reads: CANRFHRPTFSYNSPHHF. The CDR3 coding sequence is TGTGCCAACAGATTCCACAGACCTACCTTCTCCTATAATTCACCCCACCACTTT.

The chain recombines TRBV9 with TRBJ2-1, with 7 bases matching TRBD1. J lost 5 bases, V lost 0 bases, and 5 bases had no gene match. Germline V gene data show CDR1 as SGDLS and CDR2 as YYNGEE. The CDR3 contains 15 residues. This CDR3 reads CASSVGDSRHNEQFF. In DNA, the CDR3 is TGTGCCAGCAGCGTAGGGGACAGTAGACACAATGAGCAGTTCTTC.

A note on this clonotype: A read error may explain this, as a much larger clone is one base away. CDR3 DNA: TGCAGCGCTGGAGGGGGAGGTGGGTCGTTCACTGAAGCTTTCTTT. This sequence encodes CSAGGGGGSFTEAFF. The chain uses TRBV29-1 and TRBJ1-1; possibly TRBD1 for D (6 bases). Germline assignment: CDR1 SQVTM and CDR2 ANQGSEA. V lost 7 bases to trimming and J lost 4 bases, with 22 bases between them. The CDR3 covers 15 residues.

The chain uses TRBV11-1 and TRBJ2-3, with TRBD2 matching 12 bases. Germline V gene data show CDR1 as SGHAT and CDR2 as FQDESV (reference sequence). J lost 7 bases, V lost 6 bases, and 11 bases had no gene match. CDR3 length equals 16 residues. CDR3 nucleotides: TGTGCCAGCAGTTCAAGACTAGCGGGAGTTACAAATACGCAGTATTTT. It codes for CASSSRLAGVTNTQYF.

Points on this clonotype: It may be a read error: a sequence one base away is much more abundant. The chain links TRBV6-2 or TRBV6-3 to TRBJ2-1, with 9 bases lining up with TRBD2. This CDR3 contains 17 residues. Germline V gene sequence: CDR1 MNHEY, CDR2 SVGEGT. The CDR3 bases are TGTGCCAGCACCTCGAGGGTAGCGGGAGCCACCTACGATGAGCAGTTCTTC. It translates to CASTSRVAGATYDEQFF.

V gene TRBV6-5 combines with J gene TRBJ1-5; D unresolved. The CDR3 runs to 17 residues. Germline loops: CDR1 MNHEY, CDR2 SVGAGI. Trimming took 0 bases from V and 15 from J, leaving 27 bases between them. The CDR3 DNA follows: TGTGCCAGCAGTTACTCGAACGGCCACGATAGCAATCAGCCTCTGCATTTT. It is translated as CASSYSNGHDSNQPLHF.

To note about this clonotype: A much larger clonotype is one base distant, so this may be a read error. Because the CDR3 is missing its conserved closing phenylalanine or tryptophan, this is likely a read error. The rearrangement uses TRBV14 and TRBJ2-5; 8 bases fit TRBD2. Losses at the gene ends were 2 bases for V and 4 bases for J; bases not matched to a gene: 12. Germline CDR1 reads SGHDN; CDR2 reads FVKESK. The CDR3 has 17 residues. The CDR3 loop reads CASSQSEIKAGAETQYI. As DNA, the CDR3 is TGTGCCAGCAGCCAAAGCGAGATCAAAGCGGGAGCAGAGACCCAGTACATC.

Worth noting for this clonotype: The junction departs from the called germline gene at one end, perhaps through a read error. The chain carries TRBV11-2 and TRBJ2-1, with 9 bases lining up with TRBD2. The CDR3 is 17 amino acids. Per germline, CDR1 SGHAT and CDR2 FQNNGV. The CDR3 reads CASSLVVSGSSYNGQFF. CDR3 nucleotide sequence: TGTGCCAGCAGTTTAGTTGTTAGCGGGAGCTCCTACAATGGGCAGTTCTTC.

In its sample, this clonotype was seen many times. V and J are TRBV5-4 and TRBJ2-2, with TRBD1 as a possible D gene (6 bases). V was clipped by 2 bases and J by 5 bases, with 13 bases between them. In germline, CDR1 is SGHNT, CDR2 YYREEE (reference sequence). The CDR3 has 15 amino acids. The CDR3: CASSLQGLGTGELFF. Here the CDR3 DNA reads TGTGCCAGCAGCTTACAGGGCTTGGGGACCGGGGAGCTGTTTTTT.

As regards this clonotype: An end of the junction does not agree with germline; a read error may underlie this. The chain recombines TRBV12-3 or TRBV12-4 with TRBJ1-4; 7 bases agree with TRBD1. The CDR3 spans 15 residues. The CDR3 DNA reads TGTGCCAGCAGTCTCACGACAGGGATAGATGAAAGACTGTTTTTT. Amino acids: CASSLTTGIDERLFF.

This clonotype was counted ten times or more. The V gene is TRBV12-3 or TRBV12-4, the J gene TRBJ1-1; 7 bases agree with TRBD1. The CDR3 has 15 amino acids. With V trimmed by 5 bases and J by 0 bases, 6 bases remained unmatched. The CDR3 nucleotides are TGTGCCAGCAGTCCAGGGGGGTCCATGAACACTGAAGCTTTCTTT. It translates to CASSPGGSMNTEAFF.